The clone carrying this T cell receptor beta chain appeared many times. Its antigen is unidentified. From RNA transcripts, TCR beta CDR3 regions were amplified. TCR CDR3 underwent first-round RT-PCR with the HTBI primer set. TCRdb reprocessed the multiplex PCR reads via MiXCR and lists one record per CDR3 protein. The repertoire has over 300,000 distinct CDR3 sequences, 11% to 15% of them found once; the top ten carry approximately 11%. This specimen comes from a study of T cells in Graves' hyperthyroidism and ophthalmopathy. For the study at large: Prior to any treatment, at the point of initial diagnosis, peripheral blood was collected. Study-wide points: Peripheral blood also featured most of the thyroid clonotypes expanded above 0.001.

Hyperthyroidism patients were newly diagnosed, had disease duration under 2 months, and were aged 18 to 65 years. A 10 ml volume of fresh peripheral blood provided the PBMCs. Per the germline V gene, CDR1 is SGHTA and CDR2 is FQGTGA. This CDR3 is built from 16 residues. V shed 5 bases, J shed 5 bases, and the junction held 10 bases outside the gene matches. This TCR was sampled from a woman aged 60 to 75 with Graves' hyperthyroidism. Sequencing used blood. This rearrangement joins TRBV7-3 to TRBJ2-5; TRBD2 matches at 11 bases. CDR3 coding DNA: TGTGCCAGCAGCCTAATTAGCGGGAGGGCCGCGGAGACCCAGTACTTC. Its protein product is CASSLISGRAAETQYF.